This T cell receptor (beta chain) originates from a study of T cell changes during pregnancy in multiple sclerosis. The repertoire was sequenced with immunoSEQ multiplex PCR; TCRdb's copy has only in-frame clones and lacks some. The sample has about 59,000 clones, about 95% seen once. The V segment lost 2 bases and the J segment 6 bases; nucleotides outside the gene matches: 4. Looked up from germline, CDR1 is SGHNT and CDR2 is YYREEE (reference sequence). This CDR3 contains 13 residues. V gene TRBV5-4 combines with J gene TRBJ2-7; 8 bases agree with TRBD1. The sample was CD8+ T cells from peripheral blood mononuclear cells, taken after pregnancy. This receptor was obtained from a female donor with multiple sclerosis, enrolled in a pregnancy study. CDR3: CASSFQGASEQYF. For the CDR3, the DNA is TGTGCCAGCAGCTTCCAGGGGGCAAGCGAGCAGTACTTC.